This TCR beta chain was identified in a study of CD8 T cells in Susac syndrome. Study-level background: Eight or nine of the sequenced Susac syndrome patients were in remission, and six had active disease.

With 0 bases clipped from V and 2 bases from J, the junction kept 3 bases outside the gene matches. Germline CDR1 reads SGHRS; CDR2 reads YFSETQ. The CDR3 spans 15 residues. The RNA, about 0.45 to 1 ug, was put through reverse transcription using random hexamers. TCRdb used MiXCR to reprocess the immunoSEQ multiplex PCR reads, holding one entry per CDR3 protein. The sample carries about 140,000 distinct CDR3 sequences, around 93% recorded once. Patients with Susac syndrome met the recently defined diagnostic criteria for definite or probable disease. Through negative isolation, CD4+ and CD8+ T cells were obtained, while TEMRA cells were enriched using FACS.

The TCR originated in a human donor with Susac syndrome. The material sequenced was CD4+ T cells from PBMCs. This rearrangement joins TRBV5-1 to TRBJ2-5, with 8 bases matching TRBD2. CDR3 nucleotides: TGCGCCAGCAGCTTGGGAACTAGCGGTCAAGAGACCCAGTACTTC. It codes for CASSLGTSGQETQYF.